What follows are 18 T cell receptor beta chains derived from one specimen sequenced in a study of OX40 agonist ivuxolimab in advanced cancers. Some clones are missing from TCRdb's copy, which holds only in-frame ones; the method was immunoSEQ multiplex PCR. The sample shows approximately 41,000 clones, around four fifths of them seen only once. Sequenced here: CD4+ or CD8+ T cells sorted from blood, sampled in a trial of the OX40 agonist ivuxolimab. These receptors originate from an adult with an advanced solid tumor such as melanoma, head and neck, liver or kidney cancer.

The chain recombines TRBV28 with TRBJ1-2; weak D call: TRBD1 (5 bases). This CDR3 is built from 15 residues. V gave up 4 bases and J gave up 4 bases, with 16 bases separating them. Looked up from germline, CDR1 is MDHEN and CDR2 is SYDVKM. The CDR3 here is CASSYGGDGLYGYTF. In nucleotides, the CDR3 is TGTGCCAGCAGTTATGGGGGAGACGGCCTCTATGGCTACACCTTC.

This clone was detected once. The rearrangement uses TRBV6-5 and TRBJ1-6; TRBD1 matches 10 bases. This CDR3 comprises 15 residues. Germline V gene sequence: CDR1 MNHEY, CDR2 SVGAGI. V shed 5 bases, J shed 7 bases, and the junction held 5 bases outside the gene matches. The CDR3: CASSGQGEGNSPLHF. The CDR3 DNA is TGTGCCAGCAGTGGACAGGGGGAAGGAAATTCACCCCTCCACTTT.

The sample holds a few counts of this clone. The CDR3 DNA reads as TGTGCCAGCAGTGAATGGCGGGGATACAATGAGCAGTTCTTC. The encoded protein is CASSEWRGYNEQFF. The gene calls are TRBV6-1 and TRBJ2-1; possibly TRBD2 for D (6 bases). CDR1 is MNHNS, CDR2 SASEGT, per germline. V lost 2 bases and J lost 4, with 9 bases in between. This CDR3 comprises 14 residues.

The chain carries TRBV4-3 and TRBJ2-1; 8 positions match TRBD1. The CDR3 is 16 amino acids. Per the germline V gene, CDR1 is LGHNA and CDR2 is YSLEER. Trimming at V came to 4 bases and at J to 0 bases, leaving 5 bases not matched to a gene. CDR3 coding DNA: TGCGCCAGCAGCCCCAGACAGGGGAGCTCCTACAATGAGCAGTTCTTC. Its translation is CASSPRQGSSYNEQFF.

This chain links TRBV11-1 with TRBJ2-3; D remains unclear. The CDR3 is made up of 12 amino acids. Germline values: CDR1 SGHAT, CDR2 FQDESV (reference sequence). Trimming took 4 bases from V and 0 from J, leaving 2 bases between them. In nucleotides, the CDR3 is TGTGCCAGCAGCTCTAGCACAGATACGCAGTATTTT. As protein: CASSSSTDTQYF. Based on the CDR3 plus reference TRBV11-1 and TRBJ2-3, the full variable domain is EAEVAQSPRYKITEKSQAVAFWCDPISGHATLYWYRQILGQGPELLVQFQDESVVDDSQLPKDRFSAERLKGVDSTLKIQPAELGDSAMYLCASSSSTDTQYFGPGTRLTVL.

This chain uses TRBV10-1 with TRBJ2-7; 8 bases align to TRBD1. Germline loops: CDR1 WNHNN, CDR2 SYGVQD (reference sequence). This CDR3 region has 13 residues. Trimming removed 5 bases from V and 6 bases from J; junction bases left unmatched: 6. CDR3 sequence reads: CASSPGTGIEQYF. The CDR3 region has the DNA TGCGCCAGCAGTCCCGGGACAGGCATCGAGCAGTACTTC.

The chain links TRBV7-6 to TRBJ2-3; D not certain. Trimming left V 4 bases short and J 1 base short, with 6 bases between. The CDR3 covers 13 residues. Germline V gene data show CDR1 as SGHVS and CDR2 as FNYEAQ. Here the CDR3 reads CASSSARTDTQYF. The CDR3 coding sequence is TGTGCCAGCAGCTCAGCCCGCACAGATACGCAGTATTTT.

The chain carries TRBV18 and TRBJ1-2; 7 nucleotides align to TRBD1. The CDR3 length is 18 residues. J lost 2 bases, V lost 3 bases, and 15 bases had no gene match. The germline gives CDR1 KGHSH, CDR2 LQKENI. The CDR3 is CASSPETTPGQSNYGYTF. Written as DNA, the CDR3 is TGTGCCAGCTCACCTGAAACAACCCCGGGACAGTCGAACTATGGCTACACCTTC.

The V and J genes are TRBV19 and TRBJ2-4, with TRBD1 as a possible D gene (6 bases). This CDR3 spans 15 amino acids. Trimming left V 5 bases short and J 0 bases short, with 11 bases between. The germline V gene encodes CDR1 LNHDA and CDR2 SQIVND (reference sequence). The chain's CDR3 is CASSHNRVAKNIQYF. CDR3 DNA sequence: TGTGCCAGTAGTCATAACAGGGTAGCCAAAAACATTCAGTACTTC.

The chain carries TRBV30 and TRBJ1-1; 7 bases line up with TRBD1. The CDR3 length is 14 residues. Germline CDR1 and CDR2: GTSNPN and SVGIG (reference sequence). J was trimmed by 5 bases and V by 3 bases; bases with no gene match: 9. The CDR3 DNA sequence: TGTGCCTGGAGAGAGCCTCCAGGGGGAACTGAAGCTTTCTTT. Encoded protein: CAWREPPGGTEAFF.

The chain joins TRBV19 to TRBJ2-5; unclear D gene. V lost 6 bases and J lost 2, with 10 bases in between. Germline V gene data show CDR1 as LNHDA and CDR2 as SQIVND (reference sequence). The CDR3 is 13 amino acids. The CDR3, as DNA: TGTGCCAGTAGCCGACGGAGACAAGAGACCCAGTACTTC. Translation gives CASSRRRQETQYF.

The chain carries TRBV7-9 and TRBJ1-4, with 7 bases aligning to TRBD1. Per the germline V gene, CDR1 is SEHNR and CDR2 is FQNEAQ (reference sequence). The CDR3 is made up of 16 amino acids. With V trimmed by 8 bases and J by 2 bases, 11 bases remained unmatched. CDR3 sequence: CASDEQGMRTNEKLFF. The CDR3 coding sequence is TGTGCCAGCGATGAACAGGGGATGAGGACTAATGAAAAACTGTTTTTT.

The table lists this clone with a few counts. The chain joins TRBV7-9 to TRBJ2-7; D remains unclear. The germline V gene encodes CDR1 SEHNR and CDR2 FQNEAQ (reference sequence). There are 12 residues in the CDR3. The germline V and J ends were trimmed by 5 bases and 7 bases, with 12 bases remaining between them. CDR3 coding DNA: TGTGCCAGCAGCCGAGAGGCCCGAGAGCAGTACTTC. It is translated as CASSREAREQYF.

The chain uses TRBV28 and TRBJ2-1, with D uncertain. CDR1 is MDHEN, CDR2 SYDVKM, per germline. This CDR3 region has 15 residues. Trimming shortened V by 5 bases and J by 3 bases, and 14 bases separated the two germline ends. DNA of the CDR3: TGTGCCAGCAGTCACAGTGACCCCCGCTACAATGAGCAGTTCTTC. Protein: CASSHSDPRYNEQFF. The full variable domain, completed using reference TRBV28 and TRBJ2-1, is DVKVTQSSRYLVKRTGEKVFLECVQDMDHENMFWYRQDPGLGLRLIYFSYDVKMKEKGDIPEGYSVSREKKERFSLILESASTNQTSMYLCASSHSDPRYNEQFFGPGTRLTVL.

This chain links TRBV5-4 with TRBJ1-2; 7 bases line up with TRBD1. From germline, CDR1 is SGHNT and CDR2 YYREEE (reference sequence). The V and J ends lost 4 bases and 7 bases, in that order; junction bases with no gene match: 16. This CDR3 comprises 16 residues. CDR3 region: CASSPAGDSGGPGYTF. CDR3 in DNA: TGTGCCAGCAGCCCCGCCGGGGATTCAGGGGGTCCTGGCTACACCTTC. Based on the CDR3 plus reference TRBV5-4 and TRBJ1-2, the full variable domain is ETGVTQSPTHLIKTRGQQVTLRCSSQSGHNTVSWYQQALGQGPQFIFQYYREEENGRGNFPPRFSGLQFPNYSSELNVNALELDDSALYLCASSPAGDSGGPGYTFGSGTRLTVV.

The rearrangement uses TRBV28 and TRBJ1-1; unclear D gene. The V gene lost 6 bases and the J gene lost 7 bases, with 15 bases spanning the gap. Germline V gives CDR1 MDHEN, CDR2 SYDVKM. This CDR3 is 13 amino acids long. DNA for the CDR3: TGTGCCAGCAGCAACCTACCGGCTATTGAAGCTTTCTTT. Translating gives CASSNLPAIEAFF.

CDR3 bases: TGTGCCATCAGTGAGTCCATAATAACTAGCGGTAGACAGAGGGACACAGATACGCAGTATTTT. Translated, it gives CAISESIITSGRQRDTDTQYF. The chain uses TRBV10-3 and TRBJ2-3, with 8 positions matching TRBD2. Germline V CDR1 and CDR2: ENHRY, SYGVKD. The CDR3 spans 21 residues. Germline trimming cut 0 bases from V and 2 bases from J; bases unmatched to any gene: 19.

The genes are TRBV4-3 and TRBJ1-2; unclear D gene. The germline gives CDR1 LGHNA, CDR2 YSLEER. V lost 0 bases and J lost 4, with 15 bases in between. CDR3 length: 16 residues. CDR3 DNA sequence: TGCGCCAGCAGCCAAGAGGTGGGCAGATCCTCCTATGGCTACACCTTC. The encoded protein is CASSQEVGRSSYGYTF.